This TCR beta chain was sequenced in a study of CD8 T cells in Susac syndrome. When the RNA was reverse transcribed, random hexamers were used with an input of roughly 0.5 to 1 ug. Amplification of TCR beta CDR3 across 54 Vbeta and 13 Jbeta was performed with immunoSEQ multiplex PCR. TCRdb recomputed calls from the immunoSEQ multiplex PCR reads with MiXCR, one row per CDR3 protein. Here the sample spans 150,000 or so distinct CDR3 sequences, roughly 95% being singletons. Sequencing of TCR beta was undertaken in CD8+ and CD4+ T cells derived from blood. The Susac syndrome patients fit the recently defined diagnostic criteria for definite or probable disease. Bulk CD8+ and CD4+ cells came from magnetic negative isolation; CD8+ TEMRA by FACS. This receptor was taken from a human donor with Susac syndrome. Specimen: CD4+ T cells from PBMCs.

CDR3 nucleotide sequence: TGTGCCAGCAGCTTGATAGGGCTGAACACTGAAGCTTTCTTT. Translation: CASSLIGLNTEAFF. The chain is built from TRBV5-4 and TRBJ1-1; no clear D gene. The CDR3 is 14 amino acids. V lost 1 base, J lost 0 bases, and 7 bases lay in between. Looked up from germline, CDR1 is SGHNT and CDR2 is YYREEE (reference sequence).